A single T cell receptor (beta chain) is shown here with its context. The antigen is unknown. This entry belongs to a study of OX40 agonist ivuxolimab in advanced cancers. Study-level background: Patients enrolled in dose escalation were diagnosed with hepatocellular carcinoma, melanoma, renal cell or head and neck cancer.

Here immunoSEQ multiplex PCR was the method, and the copy in TCRdb shows in-frame clones only, minus some. Found here are 65,000 to 85,000 clones, about nine tenths of them singletons; the top ten hold over 0.55%. The study's findings and limits: The study did not work out the antigen specificity of the expanded peripheral T cells. Low normalized clonal expansion also occurred in some nonresponding patients.

CDR1 and CDR2 (germline): PRHDT, FYEKMQ (reference sequence). The germline V and J ends were trimmed by 3 bases and 1 base, with 10 bases remaining between them. This CDR3 region has 16 residues. This chain connects TRBV13 to TRBJ2-6; TRBD2 is a possible D gene (5 bases). This receptor was obtained from an adult with an advanced solid tumor such as melanoma, head and neck, liver or kidney cancer. The starting material was CD4+ or CD8+ T cells sorted from blood, obtained in a trial of the OX40 agonist ivuxolimab. The CDR3 bases are TGTGCCAGCAGCTTGGGGAGACTGTCTGGGGCCAACGTCCTGACTTTC. Translating gives CASSLGRLSGANVLTF.